These 22 T cell receptor beta chains came from one sample sequenced in a study of blood T cell repertoires in COVID-19. Some clones are missing from TCRdb's copy, which holds only in-frame ones; the method was immunoSEQ multiplex PCR. This repertoire shows around 310,000 clones, roughly 90% found once; its top ten account for roughly an eighth. The sequenced sample consisted of peripheral blood. The receptor set was obtained from a woman aged 55-69 years with acute or convalescent COVID-19.

The chain combines TRBV7-3 with TRBJ2-2; 15 nucleotides match TRBD2. Germline CDR1 SGHTA, CDR2 FQGTGA. With V trimmed by 7 bases and J by 4 bases, 13 bases remained unmatched. The CDR3 is 19 amino acids. CDR3 region: CASKPLGLAGGQVTGELFF. The CDR3 DNA reads as TGTGCCAGCAAGCCCCTCGGACTAGCGGGGGGGCAAGTCACCGGGGAGCTGTTTTTT.

The chain combines TRBV5-1 with TRBJ1-3, with 7 bases fitting TRBD1. With 4 bases clipped from V and 3 bases from J, the junction kept 7 bases outside the gene matches. Germline CDR1 reads SGHRS; CDR2 reads YFSETQ. This CDR3 contains 15 residues. The CDR3 here is CASSARTGVGNTIYF. DNA for the CDR3: TGCGCCAGCAGCGCCCGGACAGGAGTTGGAAACACCATATATTTT.

The J gene is TRBJ2-2, the V gene TRBV2, with a weak D call TRBD1 (5 bases). V shed 6 bases and J shed 1 base, with 9 bases lying between them. This CDR3 region has 14 residues. Per the germline V gene, CDR1 is SNHLY and CDR2 is FYNNEI. The CDR3 nucleotides are TGTGCCAGCAGGGCTACAGGGAACACCGGGGAGCTGTTTTTT. Its translation is CASRATGNTGELFF.

J is TRBJ1-2 and V is TRBV30; 11 bases are shared with TRBD1. This CDR3 spans 15 amino acids. Germline CDR1 and CDR2: GTSNPN and SVGIG (reference sequence). J was trimmed by 5 bases and V by 1 base; bases with no gene match: 6. CDR3 sequence: CAWSGGTGGGYGYTF. CDR3 coding DNA: TGTGCCTGGAGTGGAGGGACAGGGGGTGGGTATGGCTACACCTTC.

This CDR3 is CASSSNGLPSPHPGYYNEQFF. CDR3 coding DNA: TGTGCCAGCAGCTCGAACGGACTCCCCAGTCCCCACCCGGGCTACTACAATGAGCAGTTCTTC. The V and J genes are TRBV13 and TRBJ2-1; D may be TRBD2 (5 bases). The CDR3 has 21 amino acids. From germline, CDR1 is PRHDT and CDR2 FYEKMQ (reference sequence). V was cut by 4 bases and J by 3 bases, with 31 bases left in between. The entire variable domain, with the rest obtained from reference TRBV13 and TRBJ2-1, is as follows: AAGVIQSPRHLIKEKRETATLKCYPIPRHDTVYWYQQGPGQDPQFLISFYEKMQSDKGSIPDRFSAQQFSDYHSELNMSSLELGDSALYFCASSSNGLPSPHPGYYNEQFFGPGTRLTVL.

This chain joins TRBV6-2 or TRBV6-3 and TRBJ2-7; D may be TRBD1 (6 bases). V dropped 3 bases and J dropped 0 bases, with 12 bases sitting between them. Germline V gene data show CDR1 as MNHEY and CDR2 as SVGEGT. This CDR3 region has 15 residues. The CDR3 spells CASSYGDRLSYEQYF. In DNA form, the CDR3 reads TGTGCCAGCAGTTATGGCGACAGGCTCTCCTACGAGCAGTACTTC.

V is TRBV9 and J is TRBJ1-1; 8 nucleotides match TRBD1. The junction had 16 bases not matched to a gene; V was cut back by 4 bases and J by 11 bases. CDR3 length: 15 residues. Germline CDR1 and CDR2: SGDLS and YYNGEE. This CDR3 reads CASSPRTGKGSGAFF. The CDR3 nucleotides are TGTGCCAGCAGCCCGCGGACAGGGAAGGGTAGTGGGGCTTTCTTT.

The chain recombines TRBV24-1 with TRBJ2-7, with a possible D match to TRBD1 (7 bases). The V end lost 11 bases, the J end lost 1 base, and 17 bases lay between the germline ends. The CDR3 loop spans 14 amino acids. Germline-derived CDR1 and CDR2 are KGHDR and SFDVKD. This CDR3 reads CAMGVRGASYEQYF. CDR3 nucleotides: TGTGCCATGGGGGTCAGGGGGGCATCCTACGAGCAGTACTTC.

The V gene is TRBV5-4, the J gene TRBJ1-1; D unresolved. This CDR3 has 13 residues. Trimming removed 4 bases at V and 3 bases at J, with 10 bases between. From germline, CDR1 is SGHNT and CDR2 YYREEE (reference sequence). The chain's CDR3 is CASSLPRYTEAFF. CDR3 DNA sequence: TGTGCCAGCAGCCTCCCCAGGTACACTGAAGCTTTCTTT.

The CDR3 loop is CATELAGGPNEQFF. The CDR3 bases are TGCGCCACCGAACTAGCGGGGGGCCCGAATGAGCAGTTCTTC. The rearrangement uses TRBV23-1 and TRBJ2-1; 12 bases fit TRBD2. TRBV23-1 is an ORF for which the function is uncertain. V lost 10 bases to trimming and J lost 7 bases; unmatched junction nucleotides: 8. CDR3 length: 14 residues.

The sample holds a few counts of this clone. The chain carries TRBV7-8 and TRBJ1-2; tentatively, D is TRBD1 (5 bases). V was cut by 5 bases and J by 4 bases, with 14 bases left in between. CDR1 is SGHVS and CDR2 is FQNEAQ in the germline V gene. The CDR3 extends over 14 amino acids. CDR3 nucleotides: TGTGCCAGCAGCCCAGGCGGGACTATCTATGGCTACACCTTC. This codes for CASSPGGTIYGYTF.

This clone came up once. The V call is TRBV28, the J call TRBJ1-6, with D possibly matching TRBD1 (6 bases). The germline V and J ends were trimmed by 3 bases and 5 bases, with 11 bases remaining between them. Germline V gene lookup returns CDR1 MDHEN and CDR2 SYDVKM. The CDR3 totals 15 residues. CDR3 loop: CASSFLGADNSPLHF. CDR3 DNA: TGTGCCAGCAGTTTCTTGGGGGCGGATAATTCACCCCTCCACTTT.

The V gene is TRBV6-5, the J gene TRBJ1-6; 8 nucleotides match TRBD1. Germline V gene sequence: CDR1 MNHEY, CDR2 SVGAGI. With V trimmed by 6 bases and J by 6 bases, 7 bases remained unmatched. The CDR3 contains 15 residues. The CDR3 loop reads CASRPLGQANSPLHF. CDR3 nucleotide sequence: TGTGCCAGCAGGCCCCTGGGACAGGCTAATTCACCCCTCCACTTT.

The CDR3 loop reads CASRPDRAYTGELFF. CDR3 sequence (DNA): TGTGCCAGTAGGCCGGACAGGGCGTACACCGGGGAGCTGTTTTTT. The chain has TRBV19 and TRBJ2-2, with 8 nucleotides matching TRBD1. The germline V gene has CDR1 LNHDA and CDR2 SQIVND (reference sequence). The CDR3 extends over 15 amino acids. With V trimmed by 6 bases and J by 3 bases, 6 bases remained unmatched.

This clone was seen a few times. CDR3 coding DNA: TGTGCCACCATGAGTTCAACTAATGAAAAACTGTTTTTT. This translates into CATMSSTNEKLFF. The chain links TRBV24-1 to TRBJ1-4; D remains ambiguous. V dropped 8 bases and J dropped 0 bases, with 6 bases sitting between them. CDR3 size: 13 residues. Germline V gene data show CDR1 as KGHDR and CDR2 as SFDVKD.

The rearrangement uses TRBV9 and TRBJ2-2; 11 bases match TRBD2. The V and J ends lost 2 bases and 7 bases, in that order; junction bases with no gene match: 10. Germline V CDR1 and CDR2: SGDLS, YYNGEE. CDR3 length equals 17 residues. CDR3 sequence (DNA): TGTGCCAGCAGCGTCGGCCTAGCGGGAGGAGGGAGCGGGGAGCTGTTTTTT. Its translation is CASSVGLAGGGSGELFF.

CDR3 protein: CASSPDRLMNTEAFF. The CDR3 DNA reads as TGTGCCAGCAGCCCGGACAGGCTAATGAACACTGAAGCTTTCTTT. The V call is TRBV28, the J call TRBJ1-1; 7 nucleotides align to TRBD1. The germline V gene has CDR1 MDHEN and CDR2 SYDVKM. With 6 bases clipped from V and 0 bases from J, the junction kept 7 bases outside the gene matches. The CDR3 is made up of 15 amino acids.

This clone was counted between two and nine times. V and J are TRBV12-3 or TRBV12-4 and TRBJ1-5; D is uncertain. There are 12 residues in the CDR3. The ends were cut back, 1 base at V and 8 bases at J, with 6 bases in the middle. The CDR3 nucleotides are TGTGCCAGCAGTTTAGAGCGGGAGCCCCAGCATTTT. Its protein is CASSLEREPQHF.

The chain uses TRBV27 and TRBJ2-5; D ambiguous. This CDR3 comprises 15 residues. The germline V gene has CDR1 MNHEY and CDR2 SMNVEV (reference sequence). V dropped 6 bases and J dropped 6 bases, with 20 bases sitting between them. The CDR3 coding sequence is TGTGCCAGCAGCCCACTCACCAATATCGAAAAGACCCAGTACTTC. Protein product: CASSPLTNIEKTQYF.

This chain connects TRBV7-2 to TRBJ1-5; perhaps TRBD1 as D (6 bases). Germline V lookup: CDR1 SGHTA, CDR2 FQGNSA. Deletions cut 0 bases from V and 6 bases from J, with 9 bases between. This CDR3 region has 14 residues. For the CDR3, the DNA is TGTGCCAGCAGCTTAGCACAGGGTAGTCAGCCCCAGCATTTT. Translation: CASSLAQGSQPQHF.

This chain uses TRBV5-1 with TRBJ2-5; D remains ambiguous. The CDR3 sequence is 16 residues long. CDR1 and CDR2 (germline): SGHRS, YFSETQ. The V end lost 2 bases, the J end lost 5 bases, and 19 bases lay between the germline ends. The CDR3 loop is CASSLGTSDFGETQYF. The CDR3 bases are TGCGCCAGCAGCTTAGGAACAAGTGATTTCGGGGAGACCCAGTACTTC.

This chain uses TRBV5-6 with TRBJ1-5; the D gene is possibly TRBD1 (5 bases). The CDR3 covers 15 residues. V lost 4 bases and J lost 4, with 15 bases in between. Germline-derived CDR1 and CDR2 are SGHDT and YYEEEE. The CDR3, as DNA: TGTGCCAGCAGCCAGCGGGACTTTGGGAATCAGCCCCAGCATTTT. It encodes CASSQRDFGNQPQHF.